The 19 T cell receptor beta chains below all came from one sample that was sequenced in a study of response to subunit inactivated influenza vaccine (dated by TCRdb to 2016 to 2019). The library was produced with RT-PCR. The run used an Illumina HiSeq 2500. The public sequencing data were trimmed at Q25 with fastp and processed into clonotypes with MiXCR by TCRdb, which kept only in-frame beta chains. Each entry merges the rows of one CDR3 protein and shows their most common DNA and genes. The sample table shows about 700,000 distinct CDR3 sequences, and roughly 13% are seen once. The ten largest clones represent approximately 7% of the sample. This material consisted of PBMCs from blood, taken 14 to 15 days before vaccination. These receptors all come from a man aged 45-60 years who received an inactivated influenza vaccine. Donor details come from another sample of the same person, matched by shared clones.

V gene TRBV9 combines with J gene TRBJ2-7; 7 bases match TRBD1. The CDR3 extends over 14 amino acids. After removal of 4 bases from V and 2 bases from J, the junction contained 6 bases not matched to a gene. Germline loops: CDR1 SGDLS, CDR2 YYNGEE. The DNA of the CDR3 is TGTGCCAGCAGCCCCGGACAGGTGACCTACGAGCAGTACTTC. This translates into CASSPGQVTYEQYF.

This clonotype was picked up many times. V and J are TRBV4-1 and TRBJ1-5; unclear D gene. This CDR3 contains 16 residues. The V gene lost 0 bases and the J gene lost 0 bases, with 9 bases spanning the gap. Germline assignment: CDR1 MGHRA and CDR2 YSYEKL. CDR3 region: CASSQDLHNSNQPQHF. CDR3 DNA sequence: TGCGCCAGCAGCCAAGATTTACACAATAGCAATCAGCCCCAGCATTTT.

This clonotype was recorded a few times. This sequence joins TRBV20-1 and TRBJ1-1; TRBD1 might be the D (5 bases). This CDR3 spans 14 amino acids. In germline, CDR1 is DFQATT, CDR2 SNEGSKA (reference sequence). V lost 5 bases and J 1 base, leaving 14 bases between the germline ends. The CDR3 DNA reads TGCAGTGCTGGGACCAGTGGTGGGAACACTGAAGCTTTCTTT. It codes for CSAGTSGGNTEAFF.

The chain is built from TRBV20-1 and TRBJ2-2; tentative D call: TRBD2 (6 bases). Germline assignment: CDR1 DFQATT and CDR2 SNEGSKA (reference sequence). The CDR3 sequence is 14 residues long. Deletions cut 5 bases from V and 0 bases from J, with 10 bases between. CDR3 amino acids: CSAVRDSNTGELFF. CDR3 nucleotide sequence: TGCAGTGCTGTCCGGGACTCGAACACCGGGGAGCTGTTTTTT.

In this sample, this clonotype turned up a few times. The rearrangement links TRBV18 to TRBJ2-1; D remains ambiguous. V was trimmed by 2 bases and J by 5 bases, leaving 7 bases between them. The CDR3 contains 13 residues. Looked up from germline, CDR1 is KGHSH and CDR2 is LQKENI. The CDR3: CASSPNPNNEQFF. DNA for the CDR3: TGTGCCAGCTCACCAAACCCCAACAATGAGCAGTTCTTC.

This clonotype was detected many times. This chain connects TRBV9 to TRBJ2-3, with D maybe TRBD2 (7 bases). The CDR3 sequence is 15 residues long. Germline assignment: CDR1 SGDLS and CDR2 YYNGEE. The V gene lost 0 bases and the J gene lost 1 base, with 9 bases spanning the gap. The CDR3 protein is CASSVGGGRTDTQYF. The CDR3 DNA reads TGTGCCAGCAGCGTAGGCGGGGGCCGCACAGATACGCAGTATTTT.

This clonotype was found many times. This sequence joins TRBV10-3 and TRBJ2-3, with D possibly matching TRBD2 (5 bases). V was cut by 4 bases and J by 5 bases, with 16 bases left in between. The CDR3 length is 15 residues. Germline V lookup: CDR1 ENHRY, CDR2 SYGVKD. CDR3 DNA: TGTGCCATCAGTGGGGTCCGGGATGGGAGAGATACGCAGTATTTT. Protein product: CAISGVRDGRDTQYF.

This clonotype was observed many times. The CDR3 is CASFQVGSTYEQYF. In nucleotides, the CDR3 is TGTGCCAGCTTCCAGGTGGGATCAACCTACGAGCAGTACTTC. This chain uses TRBV6-2 or TRBV6-3 with TRBJ2-7; D uncertain. The length of the CDR3 is 14 residues. Germline CDR1 reads MNHEY; CDR2 reads SVGEGT. V was trimmed by 8 bases and J by 2 bases, leaving 16 bases between them.

This clonotype occurred many times. V gene TRBV5-1 combines with J gene TRBJ2-2; D uncertain. Germline V CDR1 and CDR2: SGHRS, YFSETQ. Trimming shortened V by 4 bases and J by 4 bases, and 8 bases separated the two germline ends. The CDR3 has 13 amino acids. CDR3 in amino acids: CASSEVSTGELFF. The CDR3 region has the DNA TGCGCCAGCAGCGAGGTTAGCACCGGGGAGCTGTTTTTT. The full variable domain, its missing parts supplied by reference TRBV5-1 and TRBJ2-2, is KAGVTQTPRYLIKTRGQQVTLSCSPISGHRSVSWYQQTPGQGLQFLFEYFSETQRNKGNFPGRFSGRQFSNSRSEMNVSTLELGDSALYLCASSEVSTGELFFGEGSRLTVL.

The rearrangement links TRBV28 to TRBJ2-3, with TRBD1 identical over 10 bases. Germline V gives CDR1 MDHEN, CDR2 SYDVKM. J was trimmed by 2 bases and V by 4 bases; bases with no gene match: 6. The CDR3 runs 16 residues. Here the CDR3 DNA reads TGTGCCAGCAGTTCCCTCGGGACAGGGGACACAGATACGCAGTATTTT. It specifies CASSSLGTGDTDTQYF.

This chain connects TRBV27 to TRBJ2-7; D is perhaps TRBD2 (7 bases). The CDR3 totals 15 residues. With 5 bases removed from V and 0 bases from J, the gap between germline ends came to 14 bases. Germline assignment: CDR1 MNHEY and CDR2 SMNVEV (reference sequence). The CDR3 reads CASSIGGGLSYEQYF. CDR3 DNA sequence: TGTGCCAGCAGTATAGGGGGGGGCCTCTCCTACGAGCAGTACTTC.

This clonotype has only a few counts. The chain couples TRBV9 to TRBJ1-2; no clear D. Germline loops: CDR1 SGDLS, CDR2 YYNGEE. V lost 1 base and J 4 bases, leaving 14 bases between the germline ends. The CDR3 length is 15 residues. The CDR3 protein is CASSVSQQNAYGYTF. The CDR3 DNA is TGTGCCAGCAGCGTATCCCAACAAAATGCCTATGGCTACACCTTC.

This clonotype has just a few counts. The chain uses TRBV6-5 and TRBJ2-7; 9 bases are a match to TRBD1. Germline trimming cut 6 bases from V and 1 base from J; bases unmatched to any gene: 10. In germline, CDR1 is MNHEY, CDR2 SVGAGI. The CDR3 sequence is 16 residues long. The DNA of the CDR3 is TGTGCCAGCAGGTTAACTACCGGGACAGGGTCCTACGAGCAGTACTTC. It codes for CASRLTTGTGSYEQYF.

This chain joins TRBV20-1 and TRBJ2-3; weak D call: TRBD2 (6 bases). From germline, CDR1 is DFQATT and CDR2 SNEGSKA (reference sequence). The V gene lost 3 bases and the J gene lost 7 bases, with 20 bases spanning the gap. CDR3 length equals 15 residues. This chain's CDR3 is CSARGLGGGGYTQYF. The CDR3 DNA reads as TGCAGTGCTAGGGGTCTGGGGGGAGGAGGATATACGCAGTATTTT.

The rearrangement links TRBV4-3 to TRBJ2-2; D is uncertain. Per germline, CDR1 LGHNA and CDR2 YSLEER. The CDR3 runs 16 residues. V lost 0 bases to trimming and J lost 0 bases, with 8 bases between them. The CDR3 sequence is CASSQEARSNTGELFF. The CDR3 DNA is TGCGCCAGCAGCCAAGAAGCCCGTTCGAACACCGGGGAGCTGTTTTTT.

V gene TRBV12-3 or TRBV12-4 combines with J gene TRBJ2-1; D is perhaps TRBD1 or TRBD2 (6 bases each). V gave up 3 bases and J gave up 10 bases, with 10 bases separating them. This CDR3 contains 12 residues. CDR3 amino acids: CASSFWGAEQFF. The CDR3 DNA is TGTGCCAGCAGTTTTTGGGGGGCGGAGCAGTTCTTC.

In its sample, this clonotype was seen many times. The rearrangement joins TRBV10-3 to TRBJ2-5; TRBD1 aligns across 9 bases. Germline CDR1 ENHRY, CDR2 SYGVKD. This CDR3 contains 15 residues. J gave up 4 bases and V 2 bases, and 5 bases lay outside the gene matches. The CDR3 is CAISELTGGRETQYF. In DNA, the CDR3 is TGTGCCATCAGTGAGCTTACAGGGGGCCGAGAGACCCAGTACTTC.

This clonotype showed up just a few times. The V call is TRBV6-1, the J call TRBJ1-6; no clear D. Germline V gene data show CDR1 as MNHNS and CDR2 as SASEGT. Trimming shortened V by 6 bases and J by 10 bases, and 19 bases separated the two germline ends. This CDR3 spans 15 amino acids. Written as DNA, the CDR3 is TGTGCCAGCAGCGCTTATGCCGACATGAACTCACCCCTCCACTTT. Amino acids: CASSAYADMNSPLHF.

In this sample, this clonotype turned up a few times. This chain connects TRBV6-2 or TRBV6-3 to TRBJ2-3; either TRBD1 or TRBD2 may fit D (5 bases each). The CDR3 has 15 amino acids. Trimming left V 5 bases short and J 2 bases short, with 14 bases between. Per the germline V gene, CDR1 is MNHEY and CDR2 is SVGEGT. The CDR3 region is CASSPPGAFTDTQYF. DNA for the CDR3: TGTGCCAGCAGTCCCCCCGGGGCTTTCACAGATACGCAGTATTTT.